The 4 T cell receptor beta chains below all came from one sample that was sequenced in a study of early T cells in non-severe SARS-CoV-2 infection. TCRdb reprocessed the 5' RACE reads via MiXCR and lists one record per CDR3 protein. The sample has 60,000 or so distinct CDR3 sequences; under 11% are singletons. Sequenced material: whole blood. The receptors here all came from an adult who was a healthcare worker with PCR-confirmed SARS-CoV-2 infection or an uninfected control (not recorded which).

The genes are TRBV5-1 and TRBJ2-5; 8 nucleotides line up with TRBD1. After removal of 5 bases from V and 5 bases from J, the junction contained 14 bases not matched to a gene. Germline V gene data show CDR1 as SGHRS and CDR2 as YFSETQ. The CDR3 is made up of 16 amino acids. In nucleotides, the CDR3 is TGCGCCAGCAGGTCGTCAGGGGGCTCGGTAAGGGAGACCCAGTACTTC. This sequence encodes CASRSSGGSVRETQYF.

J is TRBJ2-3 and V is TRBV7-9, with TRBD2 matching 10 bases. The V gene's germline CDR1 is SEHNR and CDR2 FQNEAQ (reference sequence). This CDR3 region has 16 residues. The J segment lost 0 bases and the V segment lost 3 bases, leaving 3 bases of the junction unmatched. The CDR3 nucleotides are TGTGCCAGCAGCTTTGCGACTAGCGGGAGCACAGATACGCAGTATTTT. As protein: CASSFATSGSTDTQYF.

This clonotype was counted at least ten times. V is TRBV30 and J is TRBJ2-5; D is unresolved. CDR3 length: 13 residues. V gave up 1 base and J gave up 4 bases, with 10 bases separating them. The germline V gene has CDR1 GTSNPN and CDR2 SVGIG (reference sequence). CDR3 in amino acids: CAWSGASGETQYF. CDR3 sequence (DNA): TGTGCCTGGAGTGGGGCCTCTGGAGAGACCCAGTACTTC.

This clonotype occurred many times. The CDR3 DNA reads TGTGCCAGCTCACTGGGGACAGGCAGAAACGAGCAGTACTTC. It translates to CASSLGTGRNEQYF. The chain couples TRBV18 to TRBJ2-7; 8 nucleotides agree with TRBD1. Per germline, CDR1 KGHSH and CDR2 LQKENI. This CDR3 comprises 14 residues. V gave up 4 bases and J gave up 5 bases; unmatched junction bases: 7.